Included here is one T cell receptor beta chain sequence, with context. Its antigen is still unknown. Base qualities were left out, and no much larger clone turns up one base away. The library was generated by the immunoSEQ multiplex PCR assay. For the multiplex PCR, a mixture combining 60 forward primers for TCR Vbeta segments and 13 reverse primers for TCR Jbeta segments was used. The CDR3 region of rearranged TCR beta genes was amplified from genomic DNA with a multiplex PCR assay. Amplified TCR beta libraries were sequenced as 87-base-pair reads on the Illumina HiSeq System. The authors processed their data as follows. Across the 500 to 700 repertoires, a later analysis counted tens of millions of unique TCR beta chains, around 10 million of which were shared by at least two donors. Raw reads were error-corrected and collapsed into unique sequences with a nearest-neighbor algorithm that merged closely related sequences to remove PCR and sequencing errors. CDR3 sequences were aligned to IMGT reference sequences to assign V, D and J gene segments. For a sequence to be retained, a match of at least six nucleotides to both a V gene segment and a J gene segment was required. A rearrangement counted as productive if the CDR3 had no stop codons and remained in frame with V and J, and every other rearrangement counted as non-productive. Following IMGT convention, CDR3 was defined as the stretch from the second conserved V-encoded cysteine up to the conserved J-encoded phenylalanine. In an earlier analysis of 550 to 650 of the donors, sequences lacking an unambiguous match to a single V gene segment were excluded. In an earlier analysis of a few hundred of the donors, V segments were called functional above 56.7% productive rearrangements and were called segregating when the between-donor standard deviation exceeded 5%. A statistical classification framework was built to diagnose cytomegalovirus status from the catalog of TCR beta chain sequences. A later analysis assigned V and J genes by comparing TCR nucleotide sequences with IMGT/GENE-DB human TR gene sequences. Using the TCRdist pipeline, a later analysis assigned CDR3 sequences along with most-parsimonious VDJ recombination scenarios. In a later analysis, each TCR beta chain was defined by its CDR3 amino acid sequence together with its V-gene family, and reads lacking a unique V-gene family were excluded. A later analysis removed roughly 590 highly shared, low-generation-probability nucleotide sequences to deal with suspected cross-contamination and a sequencing artifact. In a later analysis, a clonal expansion index was calculated for each public chain from normalized within-repertoire ranks of inferred template counts. In a later analysis, generation probabilities were computed using a VDJ recombination model fitted to out-of-frame rearrangements, and the results were checked against IGoR. A later analysis scored TCR-TCR, TCR-HLA and TCR-CMV co-occurrence with hypergeometric tests, applying a repertoire-size bias correction to TCR pairs. False discovery rates were estimated in a later analysis by permuting HLA or CMV assignments 20 times. In a later analysis, co-occurring TCRs were grouped using DBSCAN, with TCRdist sequence similarity added in when clustering inside HLA-allele-positive subsets. Repertoires with fewer than 30,000 or more than 120,000 public chains, plus five repertoires with anomalous nucleotide sharing, were excluded from co-occurrence clustering. In its TCRdb copy, this immuneACCESS table keeps in-frame sequences only and misses some clones. Where compared with another copy, unresolved V genes explain less than half of these, and the others have no known cause. The D gene and trimming were derived from the DNA, and the V and J assignments and clone size from that table. The sample includes about 200,000 clones, with 79% observed a single time. Of the sample, around 1.4% is held by the ten largest clones.

The cohort consisted of 600 or so healthy bone marrow donors. At the time of sampling, every cohort member was nominally healthy, though immune exposures that went unrecorded were likely present. The donor tested CMV seropositive and was one of the 289 seropositive cohort members. Each donor provided a peripheral blood sample, and peripheral blood mononuclear cells were used for TCR beta sequencing. The Qiagen DNeasy Blood Extraction Kit was used to extract genomic DNA from the blood cell samples. Sequences SEHNR (CDR1) and FQNEAQ (CDR2) are obtained from the germline V gene (reference sequence). From the cysteine up to the phenylalanine, the CDR3 has a length of 18 residues. Only CDR3 DNA is held: 54 bases, read in frame from base 1. Trimming removed 0 bases from V and 0 bases from J, leaving 17 bases between the germline ends. This record comes from a study of cytomegalovirus exposure and HLA in healthy donors (TCRdb year 2017). The study in broad terms: According to an earlier analysis of 587 of the donors, 150 million to 200 million T cells yielded roughly 110 million unique TCR beta sequences and approximately 300 Gb of sequence data. Approximately 300 gigabases of sequencing data and 91 million or so unique TCR sequences made up an early release that covered some 640 HLA-typed donors. Of the 300 to 450 genotyped donors, 65% to 90% were placed in the genetic ancestry cluster associated with self-reported Caucasian donors. The study aimed to test whether signatures of past pathogen exposure could be identified by cataloging public T cell receptors. Using immunosequencing, the study profiled T cell repertoires from about 620 subjects and related those repertoires to cytomegalovirus serostatus. Besides the first cohort of roughly 660 subjects, a separate validation cohort made up of around 120 different subjects was used. High-throughput TCR immunosequencing, statistical association of individual TCRs with disease status, and machine learning were combined to predict cytomegalovirus infection status. To study patterns of TCR occurrence, a later analysis re-analyzed previously published TCR beta repertoires from 700 or so donors and added high-resolution HLA genotyping. The later analysis used no new phenotypic data to find candidate immune exposures, relying instead on TCR beta sequences and their occurrence across donors. In an earlier analysis of several hundred of the donors, high-throughput TCR beta sequencing was used to judge whether each TCR beta V gene segment behaved as functional or pseudogenic. Donor age, sex, ethnicity and CMV serostatus were compiled together with the repertoire data. A later genetic analysis used genome-wide SNP genotypes for about 60% of the roughly 670 donors, treating that subset as a discovery cohort. All discovery cohort repertoires had been generated on a single sequencing platform. Class I and class II HLA loci were covered by the typing at four-digit resolution. The number of typed donors differed by locus: 629-630 for A, B, C, DRB1 and DQB1; 522 for DQA1; fewer than 610 for DPA1; and roughly 490 for DPB1. Several DR-DQ haplotypes were treated as single units for association and clustering because of strong linkage in the cohort. On average, about 240,000 unique TCR beta nucleotide sequences were sequenced per donor among more than 350 genotyped donors of the cohort, with roughly a sixth of those sequences being non-productive. Findings and caveats that apply to the study as a whole: V-gene and J-gene trimming of TCR beta chains was associated with a missense DCLRE1C variant in a later genetic analysis, and the association was replicated in an independent cohort. An earlier analysis of around 500 of the donors showed that most TCR beta V segments appeared in productive rearrangements either about 90% or about 30% of the time, which broadly matched IMGT annotations. When HLA alleles, especially DR and DQ, strongly co-occurred, TCR associations were difficult to assign to individual alleles. Some IMGT-functional V segments, including TRBV6-2 and TRBV6-3, could not be told apart with the 87-base-pair reads, so those segments were excluded. While some public TCRs were present in many individuals, most TCR sequences turned up only very rarely across donors. In a later analysis, several top co-occurrence clusters were reported to appear linked to parvovirus B19, influenza, CMV and Epstein-Barr virus. Because HLA typing was unavailable for some donors at each locus, only the typed subset was used in association tests. For the cohort, immune exposure information was limited to CMV serostatus. Only TCR beta chains were sequenced in this cohort, and the absence of alpha or paired-chain data limited detectable features. It was suggested by the authors that the approach could potentially be generalized to other disease states and immunological phenotypes. Presence/absence analyses assumed roughly uniform sequencing depth across donors, an assumption that may not hold. Linkage disequilibrium might explain the correlated functional status among segregating V segments, but an unknown experimental factor could not be ruled out. According to a later analysis, TCR association rates differed among HLA loci, with DRB1 alleles showing the most associated TCRs and HLA-C alleles showing the fewest. Because counts were too low, more than 15 rarely observed V segments, including chromosome 9 orphons, were excluded from the earlier analysis of several hundred of the donors. A further reported finding was that TCR beta sequences accurately predicted the HLA-A and HLA-B alleles for most subjects in the first cohort. In a later genetic analysis, fewer N-insertions in productive TCRs were reported among donors in an Asian-associated ancestry cluster than the roughly 640-donor mean. In a later analysis, HLA-associated TCR beta chains showed more clonal expansion and lower generation probabilities than non-associated chains that were equally common. According to a later analysis, most CMV-associated TCR beta chains appeared to be HLA-restricted, and the HLA associations seemed to be driven largely by CMV exposure. The classifier was reported to diagnose cytomegalovirus status with high specificity and sensitivity in both the original cohort and the validation cohort. A later analysis associated approximately 17,000 TCR beta sequences with specific HLA alleles at a false discovery rate of 0.05. In vitro tests confirmed that a few of the cytomegalovirus-associated TCR beta chains recognize cytomegalovirus antigens. The sequencing pipeline was judged likely to have produced a cluster of highly shared sequence variants as a technical artifact. A total of some 180 TCR beta chains were listed by the study as associated with cytomegalovirus.

Sequencing used PBMCs. This receptor was identified in a girl aged 5-17 years in good health and CMV-seropositive. The chain is made from TRBV7-9 and TRBJ1-1; the D segment could be TRBD1, given 5 matching bases. The encoded CDR3 is CASSLAPGGVTMNTEAFF. The nucleotide sequence is given as TGTGCCAGCAGCTTAGCCCCGGGAGGGGTAACCATGAACACTGAAGCTTTCTTT.